This TCR beta chain was sequenced in a study of blood T cell repertoires in COVID-19. Study-wide background: Specimens from acute and convalescent COVID-19 originated in the United States, Italy and Spain. The analysed material was cDNA or gDNA that came from T cells, B-cell-depleted T cells, or PBMCs.

Followed longitudinally, the Seattle patients had been enrolled during active infection. Authors' processing steps: Amplification of reference gene primers was used by the study to estimate nucleated cell counts. Sequencing used immunoSEQ multiplex PCR; TCRdb keeps in-frame clones, though not all of them. V and J calls and clone size are given by that table; D and trimming were obtained from the DNA. The sample contains about 410,000 clones, 70% to 90% of which appear only once. The CDR3 covers 13 residues. The germline V and J ends were trimmed by 6 bases and 2 bases, with 9 bases remaining between them. CDR1 and CDR2 from the germline V gene are SGHAT and FQNNGV.

The chain joins TRBV11-2 to TRBJ2-3; D is ambiguous. This receptor was obtained from a middle-aged woman with COVID-19, enrolled during active disease. Sequencing was performed on peripheral blood. The chain's CDR3 is CASRPRSTDTQYF. CDR3 nucleotides: TGTGCCAGCAGGCCTAGGTCCACAGATACGCAGTATTTT.